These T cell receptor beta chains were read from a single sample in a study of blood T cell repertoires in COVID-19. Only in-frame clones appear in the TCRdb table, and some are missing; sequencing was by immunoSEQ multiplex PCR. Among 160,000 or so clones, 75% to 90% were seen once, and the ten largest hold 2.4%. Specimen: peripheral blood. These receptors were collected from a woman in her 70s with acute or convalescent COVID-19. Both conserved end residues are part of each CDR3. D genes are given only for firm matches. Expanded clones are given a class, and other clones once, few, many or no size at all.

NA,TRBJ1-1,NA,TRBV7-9,TGTGCCAGCAGCTTAGTACTGGGCGACACTGAAGCTTTCTTT,CASSLVLGDTEAFF
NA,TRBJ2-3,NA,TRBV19,TGTGCCAGTAAGGAGGCCGATACGCAGTATTTT,CASKEADTQYF
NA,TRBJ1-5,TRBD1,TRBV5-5,TGTGCCAGCAGCCCGGAGGACAGGCTCTATTCACAGCCCCAGCATTTT,CASSPEDRLYSQPQHF
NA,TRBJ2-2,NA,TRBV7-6,TGTGCCAGCAGCTTAGGAGCCGGACAGAACACCGGGGAGCTGTTTTTT,CASSLGAGQNTGELFF
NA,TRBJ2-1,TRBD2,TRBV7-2,TGTGCCAGCAAACAACTAGCGGGGGGGCGGAATGAGCAGTTCTTC,CASKQLAGGRNEQFF
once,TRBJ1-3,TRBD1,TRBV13,TGTGCCAGCAGCTCTGACTTCAGGGGGGCTGGAAACACCATATATTTT,CASSSDFRGAGNTIYF
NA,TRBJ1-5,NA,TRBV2,TGTGCCAGCAGTGAGGCGGGGGGTGGCAATCAGCCCCAGCATTTT,CASSEAGGGNQPQHF
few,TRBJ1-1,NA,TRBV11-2,TGTGCCAGCAGCTCCAGGGGAAACACTGAAGCTTTCTTT,CASSSRGNTEAFF
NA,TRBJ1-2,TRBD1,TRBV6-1,TGTGCCAGCAGTGTGTCGACAGGGGGTGCGAACTATGGCTACACCTTC,CASSVSTGGANYGYTF
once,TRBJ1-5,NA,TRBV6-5,TGTGCCAGCAGTTACTCCGGAGGGATGAGCAATCAGCCCCAGCATTTT,CASSYSGGMSNQPQHF
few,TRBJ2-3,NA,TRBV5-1,TGCGCCAGCAGCGAATCTAATACGCAGTATTTT,CASSESNTQYF
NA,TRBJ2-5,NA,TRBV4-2,TGTGCCAGCAGCCAACTATACCAAACTACCTCCCCAGCGACCACTACCGACCAAGAGACCCAGTACTTC,CASSQLYQTTSPATTTDQETQYF
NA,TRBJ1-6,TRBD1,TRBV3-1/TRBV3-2,TGTGCCAGCAGCCAAGGGGCAGGGGGCGGTTCACCCCTCCACTTT,CASSQGAGGGSPLHF
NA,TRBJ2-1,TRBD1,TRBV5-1,TGCGCCAGCACCGACCGACAGGGGTCCTACAATGAGCAGTTCTTC,CASTDRQGSYNEQFF
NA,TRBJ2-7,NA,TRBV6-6,TGTGCCAGCACCCCGGGGGTCCCCAACGAGCAGTACTTC,CASTPGVPNEQYF
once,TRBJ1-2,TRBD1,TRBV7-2,TGTGCCAGCAGCCCAGGGACAGGGGCTTCCTATGGCTACACCTTC,CASSPGTGASYGYTF
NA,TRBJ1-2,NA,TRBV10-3,TGTGCCATCAGTGAGACAGGTCTCGGGGGCTACACCTTC,CAISETGLGGYTF
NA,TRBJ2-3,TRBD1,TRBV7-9,TGTGCCAGCAGCGCCTTACAGGGGGCATATAGCACAGATACGCAGTATTTT,CASSALQGAYSTDTQYF
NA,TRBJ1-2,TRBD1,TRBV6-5,TGTGCCAGCAGCCTGGGACAGGCCAACTATGGCTACACCTTC,CASSLGQANYGYTF
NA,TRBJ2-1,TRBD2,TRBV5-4,TGTGCCAGCAGCTTGGCCCTACTAGCGGGGGGGTACAATGAGCAGTTCTTC,CASSLALLAGGYNEQFF
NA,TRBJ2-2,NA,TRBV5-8,TGTGCCAGCCCCAAGTCCGGGACACCGAACACCGGGGAGCTGTTTTTT,CASPKSGTPNTGELFF
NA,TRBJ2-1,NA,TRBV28,TGTGCCAGCAGGGCTGCCACAGCTTGGCTCTTC,CASRAATAWLF
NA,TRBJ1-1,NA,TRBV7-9,TGTGCCAGCAGCTCTCCGTCGGGGAGCCAAGCTTTCTTT,CASSSPSGSQAFF
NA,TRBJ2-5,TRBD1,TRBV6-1,TGTGCCAGCAGTGAAGACAGGGGGCGTCCGAAACCCCAAGAGACCCAGTACTTC,CASSEDRGRPKPQETQYF
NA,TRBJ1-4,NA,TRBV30,TGTGCCTGGAGTGCCTCTCGGGGTGCAACTAATGAAAAACTGTTTTTT,CAWSASRGATNEKLFF
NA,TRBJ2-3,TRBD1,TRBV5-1,TGCGCCAGCAGATCGGGACAGTCCACAGATACGCAGTATTTT,CASRSGQSTDTQYF
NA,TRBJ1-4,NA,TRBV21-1,TGTGCCACCAGCAGCCGGGGACAGGGGAAAACTTCGGCTAATGAAAAACTGTTTTTT,CATSSRGQGKTSANEKLFF
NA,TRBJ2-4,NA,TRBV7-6,TGTGCCAGCAGCTTAGGCAGGGCCCCAAACATTCAGTACTTC,CASSLGRAPNIQYF
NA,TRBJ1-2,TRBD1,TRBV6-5,TGTGCCAGCCTTCGGACAGGGGGCCTAGTGGGTGGCTACACCTTC,CASLRTGGLVGGYTF
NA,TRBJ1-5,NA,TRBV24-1,TGTGCCACATCAGGGAATAGCAATCAGCCCCAGCATTTT,CATSGNSNQPQHF
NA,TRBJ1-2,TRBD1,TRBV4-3,TGCGCCAGCAGATCCGGGACAGGGGGCGCGGACTATGGCTACACCTTC,CASRSGTGGADYGYTF
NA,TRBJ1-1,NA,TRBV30,TGTGCCTGGAAAAGGACAGCTGAAGCTTTCTTT,CAWKRTAEAFF
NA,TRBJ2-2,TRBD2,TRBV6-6,TGTGCCAGCAATGCGGGGGAAAGGGAGCTGTTTTTT,CASNAGERELFF
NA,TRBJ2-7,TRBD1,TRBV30,TGTGCCTGGAGACCGGGACAGGGCCTCTCCGAGCAGTACTTC,CAWRPGQGLSEQYF
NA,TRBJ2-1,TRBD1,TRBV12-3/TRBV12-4,TGTGCCAGCAGCAAGGGGACAGCCGAGCAGTTCTTC,CASSKGTAEQFF
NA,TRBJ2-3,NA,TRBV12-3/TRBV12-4,TGTGCCAGCAGTTTAGTCGGCACAGATACGCAGTATTTT,CASSLVGTDTQYF
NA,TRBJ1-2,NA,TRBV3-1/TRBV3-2,TGTGCCAGCAGCCAAGTGAGGGCGCGGAATGGCTACACCTTC,CASSQVRARNGYTF
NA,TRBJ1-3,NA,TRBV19,TGTGCCAGTAGTATAATGGAGGGACCTGGAAACACCATATATTTT,CASSIMEGPGNTIYF
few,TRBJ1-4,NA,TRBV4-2,TGTGCCAGCAGCCACGTCCGGGGGGAAGAACTGTTTTTT,CASSHVRGEELFF
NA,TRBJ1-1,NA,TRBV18,TGTGCCAGCTCACCAGCCTCCGGGGACACTGAAGCTTTCTTT,CASSPASGDTEAFF
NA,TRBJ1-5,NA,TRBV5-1,TGCGCCAGCAGCTTGGGGTCGCCGGATCAGCCCCAGCATTTT,CASSLGSPDQPQHF
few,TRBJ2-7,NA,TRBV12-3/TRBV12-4,TGTGCCAGCGCGACAGCTGTCTCCTACGAGCAGTACTTC,CASATAVSYEQYF
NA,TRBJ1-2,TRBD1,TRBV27,TGTGCCAGCAGTTTGGACAGGGCGGGCTATGGCTACACCTTC,CASSLDRAGYGYTF
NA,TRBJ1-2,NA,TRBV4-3,TGCGCCAGCAGCCAAGAACTTCCAGGGATAGTATTTACGCCTAACTATGGCTACACCTTC,CASSQELPGIVFTPNYGYTF
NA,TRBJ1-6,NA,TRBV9,TGTGCCAGCAGCGTGGGGGTCGCAGGGGCACCCCTCCACTTT,CASSVGVAGAPLHF
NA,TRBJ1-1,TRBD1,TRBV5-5,TGTGCCAGCAGCTTGGCGGACAGGGGAAGCACTGAAGCTTTCTTT,CASSLADRGSTEAFF
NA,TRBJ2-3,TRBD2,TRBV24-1,TGTGCCACCAGTCAAGGGACTAGCGGGGGTTCATGGGGAGATACGCAGTATTTT,CATSQGTSGGSWGDTQYF
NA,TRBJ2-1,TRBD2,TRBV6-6,TGTGCCAGCAGTCGACTCCTAGCGGGGGGTAGGAATGAGCAGTTCTTC,CASSRLLAGGRNEQFF
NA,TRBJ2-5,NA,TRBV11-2,TGTGCCAGCAGCTTAGTCCATTACCAGGAGACCCAGTACTTC,CASSLVHYQETQYF
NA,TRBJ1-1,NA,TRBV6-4,TGTGCCAGCCATACGGGGACACTGAGGGCTTTCTTT,CASHTGTLRAFF
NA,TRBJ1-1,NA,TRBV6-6,TGTGCCAGCGGCTCAGTGGGTGGCAGGCTCACTGAAGCTTTCTTT,CASGSVGGRLTEAFF
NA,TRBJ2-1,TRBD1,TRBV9,TGTGCCAGCAGCGCATCCCGGGACAGGGTTAATGAGCAGTTCTTC,CASSASRDRVNEQFF
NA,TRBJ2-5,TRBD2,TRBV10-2,TGCGCCAGCACCCCAGCGGGGGAACAAGAGACCCAGTACTTC,CASTPAGEQETQYF
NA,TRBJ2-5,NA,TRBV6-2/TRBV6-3,TGTGCCAGCAGTCCCCTCGGGGTCAGAGAAGAGACCCAGTACTTC,CASSPLGVREETQYF
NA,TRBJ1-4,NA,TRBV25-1,TGTGCCAGCAGTGGCGGGACGATAGTAGAAAAACTGTTTTTT,CASSGGTIVEKLFF
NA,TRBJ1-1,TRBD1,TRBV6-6,TGTGCCAGCTCGGGACAGCTGAACACTGAAGCTTTCTTT,CASSGQLNTEAFF